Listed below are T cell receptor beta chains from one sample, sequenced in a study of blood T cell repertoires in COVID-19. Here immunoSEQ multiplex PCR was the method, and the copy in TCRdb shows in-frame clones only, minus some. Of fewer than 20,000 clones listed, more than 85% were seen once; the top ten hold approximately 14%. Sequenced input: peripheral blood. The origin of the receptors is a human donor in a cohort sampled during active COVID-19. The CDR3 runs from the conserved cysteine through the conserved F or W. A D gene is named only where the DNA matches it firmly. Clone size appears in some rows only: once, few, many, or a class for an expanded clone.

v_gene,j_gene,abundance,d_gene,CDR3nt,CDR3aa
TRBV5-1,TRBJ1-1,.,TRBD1,TGCGCCAGCAGCTTGGTGACAGGGGGCACTGAAGCTTTCTTT,CASSLVTGGTEAFF
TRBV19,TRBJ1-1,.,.,TGTGCCAGCCGCCTCCAGAGGCGGGGGGACACTGAAGCTTTCTTT,CASRLQRRGDTEAFF
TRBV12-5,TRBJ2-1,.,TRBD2,TGTGCTAGTGGTTGGGAGGGACTAGCGGGGGGGCGCCACAATGAGCAGTTCTTC,CASGWEGLAGGRHNEQFF
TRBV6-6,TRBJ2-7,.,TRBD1,TGTGCCAGCAGTGGTCCGGGACAGACTTACGAGCAGTACTTC,CASSGPGQTYEQYF
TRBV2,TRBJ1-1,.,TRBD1,TGTGCCAGCAGACGACAGGGAGTGTGGAAAAACACTGAAGCTTTCTTT,CASRRQGVWKNTEAFF
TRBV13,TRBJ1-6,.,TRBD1,TGTGCCAGCAGCTCCCGGGGATTGCAGGGGGCTAGTTCCTATAATTCACCCCTCCACTTT,CASSSRGLQGASSYNSPLHF
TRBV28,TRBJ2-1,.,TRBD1,TGTGCCAGCAGTCTGACAGGGGGCTCCTACAATGAGCAGTTCTTC,CASSLTGGSYNEQFF
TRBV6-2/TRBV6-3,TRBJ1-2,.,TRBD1,TGTGCCAGCAGTCCAGGACAGGCTGGGTATGGCTACACCTTC,CASSPGQAGYGYTF
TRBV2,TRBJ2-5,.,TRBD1,TGTGCCACCGGGGGCGGGACAGGGGAAGGAGAGACCCAGTACTTC,CATGGGTGEGETQYF
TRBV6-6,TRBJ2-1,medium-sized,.,TGTGCCAGCAGCCCGGGACTGCACAATGAGCAGTTCTTC,CASSPGLHNEQFF
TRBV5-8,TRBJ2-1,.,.,TGTGCCAGCAGCTTGGCCCGGGGTGGTTCCTACAATGAGCAGTTCTTC,CASSLARGGSYNEQFF